A selection of T cell receptor beta chains follows, all from one sample in a study of control samples from healthy donors and cancer patients. Method: immunoSEQ multiplex PCR; TCRdb's copy keeps in-frame clones and lacks some. The profile shows approximately 100,000 clones, 80% to 90% of them singletons. Sequencing was performed on blood. The receptors shown here come from a woman aged 45-65 years in good health. Each CDR3 is given with its conserved first and last residue. Fields, in order: V gene, D gene, clone size, J gene, CDR3 DNA, CDR3 protein. The D gene is left open where the match is weak. Rows give clone size only sometimes, using once, few, many, or a class for an expanded clone.

TRBV18,.,.,TRBJ1-4,TGTGCCAGCTCACCTGGTAAAAATGAAAAACTGTTTTTT,CASSPGKNEKLFF
TRBV9,TRBD1,.,TRBJ1-2,TGTGCCAGCAGCGGTTCCGGGACAGGGAGTGGCTACACCTTC,CASSGSGTGSGYTF
TRBV5-8,.,.,TRBJ2-3,TGTGCCAGCAGCTTGTTACCGGGGGTGTATACGCAGTATTTT,CASSLLPGVYTQYF
TRBV19,.,.,TRBJ1-1,TGTGCCAGTAGTATAGGAGACGTGATGAACACTGAAGCTTTCTTT,CASSIGDVMNTEAFF
TRBV29-1,TRBD2,.,TRBJ2-1,TGCAGCGTTGAAGTCCCGGGGGGCTACAATGAGCAGTTCTTC,CSVEVPGGYNEQFF
TRBV14,TRBD2,.,TRBJ2-1,TGTGCCAGCAGCTTCCTAGCGGGGTTCGACAATGAGCAGTTCTTC,CASSFLAGFDNEQFF
TRBV19,TRBD1,.,TRBJ1-1,TGTGCCAGTACTCAGTTGGGACAGGGGATGAACACTGAAGCTTTCTTT,CASTQLGQGMNTEAFF
TRBV5-4,.,.,TRBJ2-3,TGTGCCAGCATTATTTGGCCCTCACCAGATACGCAGTATTTT,CASIIWPSPDTQYF
TRBV4-3,.,.,TRBJ2-2,TGCGCCAGCAGATTAGACAACTCGAACACCGGGGAGCTGTTTTTT,CASRLDNSNTGELFF
TRBV14,.,.,TRBJ2-5,TGTGCCAGCAGCTTACAAGAGACCCAGTACTTC,CASSLQETQYF
TRBV10-1,TRBD2,.,TRBJ2-3,TGCGCCAGCAGCCCTAGCGGGGGGGCCGCAGATACGCAGTATTTT,CASSPSGGAADTQYF
TRBV6-5,TRBD1,once,TRBJ1-4,TGTGCCAGCAGTTACGACGGGCAGGGGGCACGAAAACTGTTTTTT,CASSYDGQGARKLFF
TRBV5-1,TRBD1,.,TRBJ2-1,TGCGCCAGCAGCTTCTGGGACAGGGGTCTCAATGAGCAGTTCTTC,CASSFWDRGLNEQFF
TRBV3-1/TRBV3-2,.,.,TRBJ1-2,TGTGCCAGCAGCGCCGGGGATTATGGCTACACCTTC,CASSAGDYGYTF
TRBV12-3/TRBV12-4,.,once,TRBJ1-5,TGTGCCAGCAGTTTTGCTGGCAATCAGCCCCAGCATTTT,CASSFAGNQPQHF
TRBV7-3,.,once,TRBJ1-6,TGTGCCAGCAGCTTCGGGCTAGGGGATAGGTCTAATTCACCCCTCCACTTT,CASSFGLGDRSNSPLHF
TRBV21-1,.,.,TRBJ2-3,TGTGCCAGCAGCAAATCCCAGAGGAGAAGAACAGATACGCAGTATTTT,CASSKSQRRRTDTQYF
TRBV18,TRBD1,.,TRBJ1-5,TGTGCCAGCTCACCTTCCGGGACAGGGGCGAATCAGCCCCAGCATTTT,CASSPSGTGANQPQHF
TRBV4-2,.,.,TRBJ1-1,TGTGCCAGCAGCCAATCCCTGGGGCCGGCGAGAGACACTGAAGCTTTCTTT,CASSQSLGPARDTEAFF
TRBV6-5,.,.,TRBJ1-3,TGTGCCAGCAGTCCCGATAGGGCCGGAAACACCATATATTTT,CASSPDRAGNTIYF
TRBV12-1,.,few,TRBJ2-1,TGTGCCAGCAGCCCCACCTCTAGCGGGATCAATGAGCAGTTCTTC,CASSPTSSGINEQFF
TRBV15,TRBD2,.,TRBJ2-2,TGTGCCACCAGCAGAGAGGCTAGCGGGAGAACCGGGGAGCTGTTTTTT,CATSREASGRTGELFF
TRBV29-1,TRBD1,.,TRBJ1-2,TGCAGCGCCGGGGACAGCCTCTCGCGGAAACTAAATGGCTACACCTTC,CSAGDSLSRKLNGYTF
TRBV4-1,TRBD1,.,TRBJ1-2,TGCGCCAGCAGCCATCCGGGACAGGTCTATGGCTACACCTTC,CASSHPGQVYGYTF
TRBV7-3,TRBD1,medium-sized,TRBJ1-6,TGTGCCAGCAGTTCAACAGGGGGCCAGGGTTCACCCCTCCACTTT,CASSSTGGQGSPLHF
TRBV27,.,few,TRBJ2-6,TGTGCCAGCAGTTTATCAACTAATTTTGGCTCTGGGGCCAACGTCCTGACTTTC,CASSLSTNFGSGANVLTF
TRBV29-1,TRBD1,.,TRBJ1-1,TGCAGCGTTGGCACAGGGGGGAGCACTGAAGCTTTCTTT,CSVGTGGSTEAFF
TRBV25-1,.,.,TRBJ1-4,TGTGCCAGCAGTTACTCCACCGGGAAACTGTTTTTT,CASSYSTGKLFF
TRBV9,TRBD1,.,TRBJ2-1,TGTGCCAGCAGCGTAGGACAGGGCCACAATGAGCAGTTCTTC,CASSVGQGHNEQFF
TRBV9,.,once,TRBJ2-3,TGTGCCAGCAGCCCGATTACATCTAGCACAGATACGCAGTATTTT,CASSPITSSTDTQYF
TRBV27,TRBD2,.,TRBJ2-1,TGTGCCAGCAGTCCTACTAGCGTATTCGATGAGCAGTTCTTC,CASSPTSVFDEQFF
TRBV7-2,.,.,TRBJ2-1,TGTGCCAGCAGCTTACAGGGGAGCTCCTACAATGAGCAGTTCTTC,CASSLQGSSYNEQFF
TRBV7-2,.,.,TRBJ1-5,TGTGCCAGCAGCTTACGTACAGCTCCATATAGCAATCAGCCCCAGCATTTT,CASSLRTAPYSNQPQHF
TRBV14,.,.,TRBJ1-2,TGTGCCAGCAGCCAAGTGGCAGGGCCATCTAACTATGGCTACACCTTC,CASSQVAGPSNYGYTF
TRBV7-9,.,once,TRBJ2-3,TGTGCCAGCAGGAGAAGGAAGACAGAGGAAGATACGCAGTATTTT,CASRRRKTEEDTQYF